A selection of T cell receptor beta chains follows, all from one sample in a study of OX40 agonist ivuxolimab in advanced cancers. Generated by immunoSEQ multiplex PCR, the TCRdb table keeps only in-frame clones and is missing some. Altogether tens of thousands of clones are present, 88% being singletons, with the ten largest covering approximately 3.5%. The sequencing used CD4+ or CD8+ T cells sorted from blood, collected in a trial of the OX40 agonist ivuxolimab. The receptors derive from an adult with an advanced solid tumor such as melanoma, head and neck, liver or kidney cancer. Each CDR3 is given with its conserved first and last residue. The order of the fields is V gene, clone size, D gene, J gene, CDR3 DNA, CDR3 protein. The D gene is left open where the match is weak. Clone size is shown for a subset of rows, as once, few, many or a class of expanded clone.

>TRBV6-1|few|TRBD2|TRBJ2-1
TGTGCCAGCCAATTGACTAGCGGGAGCTACAATGAGCAGTTCTTC
CASQLTSGSYNEQFF
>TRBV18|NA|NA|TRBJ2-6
TGTGCCAGCTCACCACCTGGGGCCAACGTCCTGACTTTC
CASSPPGANVLTF
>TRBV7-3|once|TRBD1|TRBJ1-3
TGTGCCAGCAGCTTAGGGACAGCCAACACCATATATTTT
CASSLGTANTIYF
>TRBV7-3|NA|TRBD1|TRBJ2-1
TGTGCCAGCAGCGTCGGGACAGGGGAGTACAATGAGCAGTTCTTC
CASSVGTGEYNEQFF
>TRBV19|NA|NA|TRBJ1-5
TGTGCCAGTAATTCCCACCGGGGCAGCAATCAGCCCCAGCATTTT
CASNSHRGSNQPQHF
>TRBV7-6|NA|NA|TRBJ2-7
TGTGCCAGCAGCTACAACTACGAGCAGTACTTC
CASSYNYEQYF
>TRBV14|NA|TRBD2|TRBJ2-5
TGTGCCAGCAGCCAAGAGAGCGAACTAGCGGGAGTCGAGAAGACCCAGTACTTC
CASSQESELAGVEKTQYF
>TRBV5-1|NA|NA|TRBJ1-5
TGCGCCAGCAGCCCCTCCGGACACAATAGCAATCAGCCCCAGCATTTT
CASSPSGHNSNQPQHF
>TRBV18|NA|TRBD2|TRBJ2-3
TGTGCCAGCTCATCGGGACTAGCCCCAGGCACAGATACGCAGTATTTT
CASSSGLAPGTDTQYF
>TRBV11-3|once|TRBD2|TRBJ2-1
TGTGCCAGCAGCTTCCGGGGGGGGTACAATGAGCAGTTCTTC
CASSFRGGYNEQFF
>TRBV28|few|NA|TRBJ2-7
TGTGCCAGCAGTTTAGGGGACGGTTTCCCCTACGAGCAGTACTTC
CASSLGDGFPYEQYF
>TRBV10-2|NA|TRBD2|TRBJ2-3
TGCGCCACCTCTAGCGGGAGGGCAGATACGCAGTATTTT
CATSSGRADTQYF
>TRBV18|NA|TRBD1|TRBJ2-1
TGTGCCAGCTCACCAGTCGAACAGGGGGCCGGAGTGAGGAGCTTCTTC
CASSPVEQGAGVRSFF
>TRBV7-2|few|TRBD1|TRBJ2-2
TGTGCCAGCAGCTTAGGTGACAGGGTAGGCGGGGAGCTGTTTTTT
CASSLGDRVGGELFF
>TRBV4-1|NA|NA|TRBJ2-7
TGCGCCAGCAGCCTTCGGACAGCAGGTACCTACGAGCAGTACTTC
CASSLRTAGTYEQYF
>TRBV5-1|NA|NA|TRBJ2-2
TGCGCCAGCAGCTTAGGGGGACGGTTGAACACCGGGGAGCTGTTTTTT
CASSLGGRLNTGELFF
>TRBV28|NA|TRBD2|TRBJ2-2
TGTGCCAGCAGTTGGAGCGGGGCGAACACCGGGGAGCTGTTTTTT
CASSWSGANTGELFF
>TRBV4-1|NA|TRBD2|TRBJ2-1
TGCGCCAGCAGCTCCGGGACTACCACCTACAATGAGCAGTTCTTC
CASSSGTTTYNEQFF
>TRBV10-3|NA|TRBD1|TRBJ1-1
TGTGCCATCAGAGGGACAGACACTGAAGCTTTCTTT
CAIRGTDTEAFF
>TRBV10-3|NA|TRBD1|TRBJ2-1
TGTGCCATCAGTGAGCCGATTCAGGACAGGAACGATGAGCAGTTCTTC
CAISEPIQDRNDEQFF
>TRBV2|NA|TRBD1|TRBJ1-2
TGTGCCAGCAGTTCGACGTCGGACAGGGAAGATGGCTACACCTTC
CASSSTSDREDGYTF
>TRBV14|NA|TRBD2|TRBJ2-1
TGTGCCAGCAGCCAAAATCACAGGACTAGCCGGGAGCAGTTCTTC
CASSQNHRTSREQFF
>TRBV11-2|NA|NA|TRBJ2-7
TGTGCCAGCAGCTTTGGCGGGTCGAACTCCTACGAGCAGTACTTC
CASSFGGSNSYEQYF
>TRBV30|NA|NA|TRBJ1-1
TGTGCCTGGAGTCGCCGGGTTAACACTGAAGCTTTCTTT
CAWSRRVNTEAFF
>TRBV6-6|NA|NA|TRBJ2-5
TGTGCCAGCAGTGCCCGGAGGGAGACCCAGTACTTC
CASSARRETQYF
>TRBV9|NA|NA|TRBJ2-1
TGTGCCAGCAGCTTATCTTCGGAGACCTACAATGAGCAGTTCTTC
CASSLSSETYNEQFF
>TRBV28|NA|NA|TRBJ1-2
TGTGCCAGCACCCTCCCGGGGGGATATGGCTACACCTTC
CASTLPGGYGYTF
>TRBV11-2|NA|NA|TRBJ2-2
TGTGCCAGCAGCCCAGGGGGACTAGTTGACCCCGGGGAGCTGTTTTTT
CASSPGGLVDPGELFF
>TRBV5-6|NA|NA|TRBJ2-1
TGTGCCAGCAGCTTGAACCATGAGCAGTTCTTC
CASSLNHEQFF
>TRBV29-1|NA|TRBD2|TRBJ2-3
TGCAGCGTTGGGGCTAGCGGTTCGTTCGATACGCAGTATTTT
CSVGASGSFDTQYF
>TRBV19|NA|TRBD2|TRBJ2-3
TGTGCCAGTAGTACTAGCGGGGCTAGCACAGATACGCAGTATTTT
CASSTSGASTDTQYF
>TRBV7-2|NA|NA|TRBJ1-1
TGTGCCAGCAGCCCGAGGTCAGGGTTTATAGGCATGAACACTGAAGCTTTCTTT
CASSPRSGFIGMNTEAFF
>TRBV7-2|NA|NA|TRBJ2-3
TGTGCCAGCAGCCCGGCGGCGGGGAGCACAGATACGCAGTATTTT
CASSPAAGSTDTQYF
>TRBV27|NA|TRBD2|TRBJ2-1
TGTGCCAGCAGTTGGGCTAGCGGGACCTACAATGAGCAGTTCTTC
CASSWASGTYNEQFF
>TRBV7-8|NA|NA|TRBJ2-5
TGTGCCAGCAGCTCCAGGGACAACCAAGAGACCCAGTACTTC
CASSSRDNQETQYF
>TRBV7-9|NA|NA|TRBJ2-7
TGTGCCAGCACCACCACAGGCCGGGAGCAGTACTTC
CASTTTGREQYF
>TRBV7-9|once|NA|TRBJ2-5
TGTGCCAGCAGCTTGGGGGTTGTGGGAGAGACCCAGTACTTC
CASSLGVVGETQYF
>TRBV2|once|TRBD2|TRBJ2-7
TGTGCCAGCAGTGGCGGGGGACTGGGTTCCTACGAGCAGTACTTC
CASSGGGLGSYEQYF
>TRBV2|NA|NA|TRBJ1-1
TGTGCCAGCAGCGAGGTGTTGAACACTGAAGCTTTCTTT
CASSEVLNTEAFF
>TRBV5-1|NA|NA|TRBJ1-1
TGCGCCAGCAGCGTTGCGGATAAGAACACTGAAGCTTTCTTT
CASSVADKNTEAFF
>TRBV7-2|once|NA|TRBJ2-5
TGTGCCAGCAGCGCTATGGGGGCACAAGAGACCCAGTACTTC
CASSAMGAQETQYF
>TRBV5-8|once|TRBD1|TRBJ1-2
TGTGCCAGCAGCACTCCCAACAGGGGCCTCAACTATGGCTACACCTTC
CASSTPNRGLNYGYTF
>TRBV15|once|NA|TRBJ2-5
TGTGCCACCAGCAGAGATAATGGCGAAGAGACCCAGTACTTC
CATSRDNGEETQYF
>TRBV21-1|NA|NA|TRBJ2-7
TGTGCCAGGCGGACCCATAGCTCCTACGAGCAGTACTTC
CARRTHSSYEQYF
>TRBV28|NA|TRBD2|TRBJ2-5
TGTGCCAGCAGTTTAGGGAGGACTAGCGGGATTGGAGAGACCCAGTACTTC
CASSLGRTSGIGETQYF
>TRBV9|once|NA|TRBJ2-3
TGTGCCAGCGGAGGGGACCATACGCAGTATTTT
CASGGDHTQYF
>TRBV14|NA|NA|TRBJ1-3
TGTGCCAGCAGCCAAAGAAACACCATATATTTT
CASSQRNTIYF
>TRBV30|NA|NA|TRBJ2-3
TGTGCCTGGAGTGTAGCAGGTGCGGATACAGATACGCAGTATTTT
CAWSVAGADTDTQYF
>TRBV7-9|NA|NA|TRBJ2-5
TGTGCCAGCAGCCCCTCCGGGGAAGAGACCCAGTACTTC
CASSPSGEETQYF
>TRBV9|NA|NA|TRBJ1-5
TGTGCCAGCAGCGTAGATTGGGGAAGCAATCAGCCCCAGCATTTT
CASSVDWGSNQPQHF
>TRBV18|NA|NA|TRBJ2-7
TGTGCCAGCTCAGAGTCCAAGACGGGGGCAAACTACGAGCAGTACTTC
CASSESKTGANYEQYF
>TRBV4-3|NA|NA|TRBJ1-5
TGCGCCAGCAGCCAAGATCGGGGACAGCCCCAGCATTTT
CASSQDRGQPQHF
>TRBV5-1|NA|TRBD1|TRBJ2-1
TGCGCCAGCAGCGAGGGACAGGGAAGAGGTACAGGCAATGAGCAGTTCTTC
CASSEGQGRGTGNEQFF
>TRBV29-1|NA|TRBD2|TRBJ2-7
TGCAGCGTTTCCGGCGGGCTAGCGGGGGCCGCAACCTACGAGCAGTACTTC
CSVSGGLAGAATYEQYF
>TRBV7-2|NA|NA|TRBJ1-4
TGTGCCAGCAGCTTAGCAGGGGAAAATGAAAAACTGTTTTTT
CASSLAGENEKLFF
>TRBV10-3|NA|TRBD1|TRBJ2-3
TGTGCCATCAGTGACGGGACAGTTAGCACAGATACGCAGTATTTT
CAISDGTVSTDTQYF
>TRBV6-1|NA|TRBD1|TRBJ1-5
TGTGCCAGCAGTGAAGCCCAGGGGGTCGGCCAGCCCCAGCATTTT
CASSEAQGVGQPQHF
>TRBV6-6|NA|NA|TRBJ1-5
TGTGCCTGCTCGGGCAGGGGCAATCAGCCCCAGCATTTT
CACSGRGNQPQHF
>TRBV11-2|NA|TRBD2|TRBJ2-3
TGTGCCAGCAGCTTAGGGCTAGCGGTTAGCACAGATACGCAGTATTTT
CASSLGLAVSTDTQYF